This TCR beta chain was recovered during a study of post-analysis software for immune sequencing data. Overall study context: Included courses were relapsing-remitting and secondary progressive multiple sclerosis; progressive-relapsing multiple sclerosis was also included. Study results and limitations: In multiple sclerosis, normalized Chao1 diversity was significantly below that of controls. The study found TRBV5-6, TRBV5-1 and TRBV20-1 among roughly 5 TRBV segments more frequent in patients than controls.

With regard to this clonotype: What it recognizes is unknown.

cDNA libraries for TCR beta contained unique molecular identifiers. TCRdb re-called the PCR reads through MiXCR, storing one row per CDR3 protein. The sample has a few hundred thousand distinct CDR3 sequences; 34% are singletons. The junction had 10 bases not matched to a gene; V was cut back by 6 bases and J by 5 bases. Germline CDR1 ENHRY, CDR2 SYGVKD. The CDR3 is made up of 15 amino acids. The chain joins TRBV10-3 to TRBJ1-1; 9 bases align to TRBD1. This TCR was recovered from a girl aged 2-17 years with multiple sclerosis. The sample consisted of blood. The CDR3 nucleotides are TGTGCCATCAGGGAAATACAGGGGGCATCAACTGAAGCTTTCTTT. Protein product: CAIREIQGASTEAFF.